The 29 T cell receptor beta chains below were found in one sample sequenced in a study of blood T cell repertoires in COVID-19. Sequenced by immunoSEQ multiplex PCR; TCRdb stores in-frame clones only, minus some. The sample lists 100,000 or so clones; approximately 93% were seen once. Sequencing was carried out using peripheral blood. These receptors all stem from a man aged 50 to 59 with active COVID-19.

The chain joins TRBV19 to TRBJ1-5, with a tentative D call TRBD1 (5 bases). This CDR3 is 13 amino acids long. Germline V gives CDR1 LNHDA, CDR2 SQIVND (reference sequence). V dropped 3 bases and J dropped 7 bases, with 10 bases sitting between them. CDR3 in amino acids: CASSIRAQQPQHF. The CDR3 DNA is TGTGCCAGTAGTATCAGGGCGCAACAGCCCCAGCATTTT.

The rearrangement joins TRBV5-1 to TRBJ2-7, with 7 bases identical to TRBD2. V dropped 5 bases and J dropped 5; count of bases not matched to a gene: 16. CDR1 and CDR2 (germline): SGHRS, YFSETQ. CDR3 length: 16 residues. The CDR3 protein is CASRIRGVAGGNEQYV. In DNA form, the CDR3 reads TGCGCCAGCAGGATTCGGGGGGTTGCGGGCGGTAACGAGCAGTACGTC.

Notes on this clone: Other DNA sequences within the sample encode an identical CDR3. The chain uses TRBV6-5 and TRBJ2-7; a possible D gene is TRBD2 (6 bases). This CDR3 region has 12 residues. Germline V gives CDR1 MNHEY, CDR2 SVGAGI. V was cut by 8 bases and J by 2 bases, with 10 bases left in between. The DNA of the CDR3 is TGTGCCAGCGGGCGGGGTCCCTACGAGCAGTACTTC. Translating gives CASGRGPYEQYF.

The chain uses TRBV9 and TRBJ2-6, with a possible D match to TRBD2 (5 bases). Germline CDR1 and CDR2: SGDLS and YYNGEE. The CDR3 extends over 16 amino acids. V was pared by 0 bases and J by 4 bases, with 11 bases between. CDR3 in amino acids: CASSVGRARGANVLTF. In DNA form, the CDR3 reads TGTGCCAGCAGCGTAGGGCGGGCGAGAGGGGCCAACGTCCTGACTTTC.

The gene calls are TRBV27 and TRBJ1-1; D may be TRBD1 (6 bases). V was shortened by 8 bases and J by 1 base, with 11 bases between the two germline ends. The V gene's germline CDR1 is MNHEY and CDR2 SMNVEV (reference sequence). The CDR3 is 13 residues long. The CDR3 region has the DNA TGTGCCAGCGCTACGACAGGGAACACTGAAGCTTTCTTT. Its translation: CASATTGNTEAFF.

This chain links TRBV3-1 (or the pseudogene TRBV3-2) with TRBJ1-1; D remains unclear. V lost 3 bases, J lost 3 bases, and 11 bases lay in between. This CDR3 has 14 amino acids. Germline V gene data show CDR1 as LGHDT and CDR2 as YNNKEL (reference sequence). This CDR3 reads CASSHPSGYTEAFF. CDR3 DNA: TGTGCCAGCAGCCACCCTTCCGGGTACACTGAAGCTTTCTTT.

This chain uses TRBV10-3 with TRBJ2-3; perhaps TRBD2 as D (6 bases). V shed 6 bases and J shed 6 bases, with 19 bases lying between them. The CDR3 contains 15 residues. Germline V CDR1 and CDR2: ENHRY, SYGVKD. The chain's CDR3 is CAISRDLAPLDTQYF. CDR3 bases: TGTGCCATCAGCCGGGACTTAGCCCCCCTGGATACGCAGTATTTT.

CDR3 loop: CASSLGNRGMKTQYF. In nucleotides, the CDR3 is TGTGCCAGCAGCTTGGGGAACAGGGGAATGAAGACCCAGTACTTC. V gene TRBV5-8 combines with J gene TRBJ2-5; 7 positions agree with TRBD1. Germline values: CDR1 SGHTS, CDR2 YDEGEE. The trim removed 0 bases at V and 6 bases at J, leaving 8 bases unmatched. The CDR3 is 15 residues long.

The chain is built from TRBV18 and TRBJ1-1; D gene ambiguous. The CDR3 consists of 16 residues. V shed 4 bases and J shed 1 base, with 16 bases lying between them. Germline V gene lookup returns CDR1 KGHSH and CDR2 LQKENI. Here the CDR3 reads CASSRTKISPNTEAFF. For the CDR3, the DNA is TGTGCCAGCTCACGAACTAAGATATCACCGAACACTGAAGCTTTCTTT.

This chain links TRBV19 with TRBJ1-2, with D possibly being TRBD1 (6 bases). CDR3 length equals 14 residues. V dropped 4 bases and J dropped 3 bases, with 12 bases sitting between them. Per germline, CDR1 LNHDA and CDR2 SQIVND (reference sequence). In nucleotides, the CDR3 is TGTGCCAGTAGTAGAGAGGACAGCTACTATGGCTACACCTTC. This gives the protein CASSREDSYYGYTF.

This chain joins TRBV6-5 and TRBJ2-1; a possible D gene is TRBD2 (6 bases). V shed 2 bases and J shed 7 bases, with 18 bases lying between them. CDR1 is MNHEY and CDR2 is SVGAGI in the germline V gene. CDR3 length: 16 amino acids. CDR3 loop: CASSYRGGKALNEQFF. CDR3 DNA: TGTGCCAGCAGTTACAGGGGCGGGAAGGCCTTAAATGAGCAGTTCTTC.

This clone was recorded only once. This sequence joins TRBV4-2 and TRBJ2-5; 8 nucleotides agree with TRBD2. V dropped 3 bases and J dropped 5; count of bases not matched to a gene: 5. The germline CDR1 and CDR2 sequences are LGHNA and YNFKEQ. The CDR3 runs 14 residues. The CDR3 DNA sequence: TGTGCCAGCAGCCACGGGGGGGCCGGTGAGACCCAGTACTTC. Its protein is CASSHGGAGETQYF.

V gene TRBV5-6 combines with J gene TRBJ2-4; D not certain. The CDR3 covers 13 residues. V lost 4 bases, J lost 4 bases, and 9 bases lay in between. Germline CDR1 is SGHDT and CDR2 is YYEEEE. CDR3 bases: TGTGCCAGCAGCCTGCGGAGAAAAAACATTCAGTACTTC. This translates into CASSLRRKNIQYF.

This chain connects TRBV5-1 to TRBJ2-6; 10 nucleotides match TRBD2. Germline V lookup: CDR1 SGHRS, CDR2 YFSETQ. The CDR3 spans 17 residues. J was trimmed by 0 bases and V by 3 bases; bases with no gene match: 3. The CDR3 protein is CASSSGTSVSGANVLTF. CDR3 DNA: TGCGCCAGCAGCTCCGGGACTAGCGTCTCTGGGGCCAACGTCCTGACTTTC.

The gene calls are TRBV12-5 and TRBJ1-1; a weak D match, TRBD1 (6 bases). This CDR3 is built from 14 residues. CDR1 is LGHNT and CDR2 is FRNRAP in the germline V gene. V was trimmed by 5 bases and J by 2 bases, leaving 12 bases between them. The CDR3 DNA follows: TGTGCTAGTGGTCTGGGGACAATCAACACTGAAGCTTTCTTT. Translation gives CASGLGTINTEAFF.

V gene TRBV19 combines with J gene TRBJ1-2, with D possibly being TRBD1 (5 bases). The CDR3 spans 14 residues. V lost 0 bases and J 4 bases, leaving 9 bases between the germline ends. Germline V gene data show CDR1 as LNHDA and CDR2 as SQIVND (reference sequence). CDR3 in amino acids: CASSIDGASYGYTF. The CDR3 coding sequence is TGTGCCAGTAGTATAGATGGGGCTTCCTATGGCTACACCTTC.

The rearrangement uses TRBV6-5 and TRBJ2-5; TRBD2 aligns across 7 bases. Germline V gene lookup returns CDR1 MNHEY and CDR2 SVGAGI. CDR3 length: 16 residues. The J segment lost 4 bases and the V segment lost 0 bases, leaving 8 bases of the junction unmatched. The CDR3 loop is CASSYSGGRARETQYF. The CDR3 DNA sequence: TGTGCCAGCAGTTACTCGGGGGGGAGGGCCAGAGAGACCCAGTACTTC.

This chain joins TRBV5-4 and TRBJ1-1, with D possibly being TRBD1 (5 bases). CDR1 is SGHNT, CDR2 YYREEE, per germline (reference sequence). V lost 4 bases to trimming and J lost 0 bases, with 7 bases between them. The CDR3 is 13 amino acids. The DNA for the CDR3 is TGTGCCAGCAGCGGGGCAGTGAACACTGAAGCTTTCTTT. Encoded protein: CASSGAVNTEAFF.

This chain joins TRBV27 and TRBJ2-7; 7 nucleotides match TRBD1. This CDR3 is 17 amino acids long. With V trimmed by 5 bases and J by 4 bases, 17 bases remained unmatched. Germline loops: CDR1 MNHEY, CDR2 SMNVEV (reference sequence). The CDR3: CASSRGIPGTVPYEQYF. DNA for the CDR3: TGTGCCAGCAGTAGGGGGATACCCGGGACAGTCCCTTACGAGCAGTACTTC.

The V and J genes are TRBV7-2 and TRBJ2-4; D possibly corresponds to TRBD1 (5 bases). CDR3 length: 16 residues. V was cut by 1 base and J by 0 bases, with 10 bases left in between. Germline lookup yields CDR1 SGHTA and CDR2 FQGNSA. The CDR3 loop reads CASSLEAGRAKNIQYF. CDR3 nucleotide sequence: TGTGCCAGCAGCTTAGAAGCAGGGCGAGCCAAAAACATTCAGTACTTC.

This clone was seen a handful of times. This rearrangement joins TRBV4-2 to TRBJ2-5; D gene uncertain. V was trimmed by 0 bases and J by 1 base, leaving 9 bases between them. Germline CDR1 reads LGHNA; CDR2 reads YNFKEQ. CDR3 length: 15 amino acids. The CDR3 coding sequence is TGTGCCAGCAGCCAAGATCTAAGTTTCCAAGAGACCCAGTACTTC. Translating gives CASSQDLSFQETQYF.

The chain has TRBV5-8 and TRBJ1-5; TRBD1 aligns across 7 bases. The V segment lost 3 bases and the J segment 7 bases; nucleotides outside the gene matches: 7. The CDR3 sequence is 14 residues long. Germline CDR1 is SGHTS and CDR2 is YDEGEE. As DNA, the CDR3 is TGTGCCAGCAGCTACCAAGGGGGCGGGCAGCCCCAGCATTTT. This gives the protein CASSYQGGGQPQHF.

The DNA for the CDR3 is TGTGCCAGCAGCAAAGGACAGCGGAACACTGAAGCTTTCTTT. Amino acids: CASSKGQRNTEAFF. V usage is TRBV9 and J usage is TRBJ1-1; weak D call: TRBD1 (6 bases). Germline V gives CDR1 SGDLS, CDR2 YYNGEE. V lost 4 bases, J lost 1 base, and 11 bases lay in between. The CDR3 sequence is 14 residues long.

The V call is TRBV6-5, the J call TRBJ2-2; D ambiguous. Trimming shortened V by 6 bases and J by 3 bases, and 14 bases separated the two germline ends. Germline-derived CDR1 and CDR2 are MNHEY and SVGAGI. The CDR3 is 15 residues long. CDR3 protein: CASRPNGVYTGELFF. CDR3 bases: TGTGCCAGCAGACCGAATGGAGTCTACACCGGGGAGCTGTTTTTT.

The chain employs TRBV10-3 and TRBJ1-1; unclear D gene. The CDR3 totals 12 residues. With 5 bases removed from V and 8 bases from J, the gap between germline ends came to 12 bases. Germline CDR1 ENHRY, CDR2 SYGVKD. Here the CDR3 reads CAISFNGREAFF. The CDR3 DNA follows: TGTGCCATCAGTTTTAACGGTCGAGAAGCTTTCTTT.

V gene TRBV7-9 combines with J gene TRBJ2-7; 8 nucleotides line up with TRBD2. This CDR3 has 15 amino acids. In germline, CDR1 is SEHNR, CDR2 FQNEAQ (reference sequence). J was trimmed by 0 bases and V by 9 bases; bases with no gene match: 10. CDR3 nucleotides: TGTGCCAGTTCCTGGGGCGGGGGGTCCTCCTACGAGCAGTACTTC. As protein: CASSWGGGSSYEQYF.

The genes are TRBV19 and TRBJ2-2; D is undetermined. The V and J ends lost 0 bases and 0 bases respectively, with 2 bases between them. CDR1 LNHDA and CDR2 SQIVND come from the germline V gene (reference sequence). The CDR3 has 14 residues. The CDR3 nucleotides read TGTGCCAGTAGTATAGACGCGAACACCGGGGAGCTGTTTTTT. This translates into CASSIDANTGELFF.

CDR3 region: CASSPGTGHTEAFF. DNA of the CDR3: TGTGCCAGCAGTCCCGGGACAGGGCACACTGAAGCTTTCTTT. J is TRBJ1-1 and V is TRBV6-5, with 9 bases fitting TRBD1. J was trimmed by 3 bases and V by 5 bases; bases with no gene match: 4. Germline CDR1 reads MNHEY; CDR2 reads SVGAGI. The CDR3 contains 14 residues.

The chain uses TRBV9 and TRBJ1-4; a possible D gene is TRBD1 (6 bases). The CDR3 sequence is 16 residues long. CDR1 and CDR2 from the germline V gene are SGDLS and YYNGEE. V was pared by 4 bases and J by 0 bases, with 13 bases between. The CDR3 sequence is CASSHGTPATNEKLFF. CDR3 coding DNA: TGTGCCAGCAGCCACGGGACACCAGCAACTAATGAAAAACTGTTTTTT.